This entry features one TCR beta chain sequence. As yet, its antigen is unknown. The method was immunoSEQ multiplex PCR; TCRdb's version includes in-frame clones alone and lacks a portion of them. The sample lists about 240,000 clones; about 90% were seen once. CDR1 and CDR2 (germline): MNHNS, SASEGT. V gave up 6 bases and J gave up 1 base, with 9 bases separating them. The CDR3 extends over 13 amino acids. These data belong to a study of cytomegalovirus exposure and HLA in healthy donors. At the level of the study: The same platform was used for the 120 or so validation repertoires as for the 650 to 800 first-cohort repertoires, as reported in a later analysis.

Findings and caveats of the study: Some public TCRs appeared in many individuals, while most sequences were rare. Some 150 TCR beta chains were listed as cytomegalovirus-associated. One later analysis, an examination of the roughly 110 validation repertoires, found that first-cohort TCR clusters tended to co-occur in them.

The receptor was isolated from a woman between 25 and 40 years old in good health and CMV-seropositive. The specimen sequenced was PBMCs. The genes are TRBV6-1 and TRBJ1-1; the D is unclear. The CDR3 spells CASRPEGNTEAFF. The CDR3 nucleotides are TGTGCCAGCAGGCCCGAGGGGAACACTGAAGCTTTCTTT.